A selection of T cell receptor beta chains follows, all from one sample in a study of T cells in localized non-small cell lung cancer. The protocol was immunoSEQ multiplex PCR, while the TCRdb copy is restricted to in-frame clones and leaves out a portion. The data hold around 30,000 clones, with around 90% observed a single time. The specimen was PBMCs, collected before any cancer treatment. All receptors come from a man aged 35-75 years with stage II lung adenocarcinoma. Both conserved end residues are part of each CDR3. Each record gives: clone size, J gene, D gene, V gene, CDR3 DNA, CDR3 protein. A D gene is named only where the DNA matches it firmly. Rows give clone size only sometimes, using once, few, many, or a class for an expanded clone.

>NA|TRBJ2-3|NA|TRBV29-1
TGCAGCGTTGAAGATTTTACGGGTAGCACAGATACGCAGTATTTT
CSVEDFTGSTDTQYF
>NA|TRBJ2-7|TRBD2|TRBV6-1
TGTGCCAGCTCCCCCGGCGGGACTAGGACCTACGAGCAGTACTTC
CASSPGGTRTYEQYF
>NA|TRBJ2-7|TRBD2|TRBV7-3
TGTGCCAGCAGCCCCGTCCATCGTACTCAGGGACTAGCGGAGAGCTCCTACGAGCAGTACTTC
CASSPVHRTQGLAESSYEQYF
>NA|TRBJ2-1|NA|TRBV21-1
TGTGCCAGCAGCATAGGACTAGCGTTATCCTACAATGAGCAGTTCTTC
CASSIGLALSYNEQFF
>NA|TRBJ2-1|NA|TRBV5-4
TGTGCCAGCAGCTCTTACAATGAGCAGTTCTTC
CASSSYNEQFF
>NA|TRBJ1-1|TRBD1|TRBV5-6
TGTGCCAGCAGCTTGGTACAGGACAGGGCTTGGACTGAAGTTTTCTTT
CASSLVQDRAWTEVFF
>NA|TRBJ2-2|TRBD1|TRBV6-4
TGTGCCAGCAGTAAAGGGACAGCTCAAAACACCGGGGAGCTGTTTTTT
CASSKGTAQNTGELFF
>NA|TRBJ2-3|NA|TRBV2
TGTGCCAGCACCCGGCGGATCACAGATACGCAGTATTTT
CASTRRITDTQYF
>NA|TRBJ1-5|TRBD1|TRBV19
TGTGCCAGTAGCCCGGACAGGGCCAGGGATCAGCCCCAGCATTTT
CASSPDRARDQPQHF
>NA|TRBJ2-5|TRBD1|TRBV11-3
TGTGCCAGCAGCTTCACCAGGGGGGAGACCCAGTACTTC
CASSFTRGETQYF
>NA|TRBJ2-7|NA|TRBV2
TGTGCCAGCACCCCCGACCAAGGAGATTCCTACGAGCAGTACTTC
CASTPDQGDSYEQYF
>NA|TRBJ2-5|NA|TRBV27
TGTGCCAGCAGTTTGAACCGGGGACAAAGGGAGACCCAGTACTTC
CASSLNRGQRETQYF
>few|TRBJ2-2|NA|TRBV30
TGTGCCTGGAGTGCGATTAACACCGGGGAGCTGTTTTTT
CAWSAINTGELFF
>NA|TRBJ2-1|TRBD2|TRBV6-6
TGTGCCAGCAGTTTTGGGAGGGCCATGGATGAGCAGTTCTTC
CASSFGRAMDEQFF
>NA|TRBJ2-5|NA|TRBV7-3
TGTGCCAGCAGCCGGGACAACCAAGAGACCCAGTACTTC
CASSRDNQETQYF
>NA|TRBJ2-3|NA|TRBV5-4
TGTGCCAGCAGCTTCGGGGTGGGGAGCACAGATACGCAGTATTTT
CASSFGVGSTDTQYF
>few|TRBJ1-1|NA|TRBV18
TGTGCCAGCTCTCTGACGTTGAACACTGAAGCTTTCTTT
CASSLTLNTEAFF
>NA|TRBJ2-7|NA|TRBV6-1
TGTGCCAGCAGCCTCACTTACCCCTCCTACGAGCAGTACTTC
CASSLTYPSYEQYF
>NA|TRBJ2-7|TRBD2|TRBV14
TGTGCCAGCAGCCAGGCGGGAGGAGGGCACGAGCAGTACTTC
CASSQAGGGHEQYF
>NA|TRBJ1-5|NA|TRBV6-1
TGTGCCAGCAGTGCTACACCGGAGATCCAGCCCCAGCATTTT
CASSATPEIQPQHF
>NA|TRBJ2-5|NA|TRBV28
TGTGCCAGCAGCCATGACAGTTACCAAGAGACCCAGTACTTC
CASSHDSYQETQYF
>NA|TRBJ2-5|NA|TRBV2
TGTGCCAGCAGTGAGCAACTGAGCCAAGAGACCCAGTACTTC
CASSEQLSQETQYF
>NA|TRBJ1-1|NA|TRBV7-9
TGTGCCAGCAGCTTCAAAAGCGGGGACACTGAAGCTTTCTTT
CASSFKSGDTEAFF
>NA|TRBJ1-1|NA|TRBV30
TGTGCCTGGAGTGTTGGGGGGAACACTGAAGCTTTCTTT
CAWSVGGNTEAFF
>NA|TRBJ2-2|TRBD2|TRBV5-4
TGTGCCAGCAGCTTGGGGACTAGCGGGAGTCGTGGCGGGGAGCTGTTTTTT
CASSLGTSGSRGGELFF
>NA|TRBJ2-3|NA|TRBV9
TGTGCCAGCAGCCCCTCGACAGTGGCCGATACGCAGTATTTT
CASSPSTVADTQYF
>NA|TRBJ2-3|NA|TRBV11-2
TGTGCCAGCAGCCCCCGCAGGGGATCAGATACGCAGTATTTT
CASSPRRGSDTQYF
>NA|TRBJ1-5|NA|TRBV7-8
TGTGCCAGCAGCTTGGGCCGGGGGGGGCCCCAGCATTTT
CASSLGRGGPQHF
>NA|TRBJ2-1|TRBD2|TRBV15
TGTGCCACCAGGCGACTAGCGGGAAGCTCCTACAATGAGCAGTTCTTC
CATRRLAGSSYNEQFF
>NA|TRBJ2-2|TRBD2|TRBV4-2
TGTGCCAGCAGCCAAGCGAGCGGGACGCTGGGAACCGGGGAGCTGTTTTTT
CASSQASGTLGTGELFF
>NA|TRBJ1-2|NA|TRBV25-1
TGTGCCAGCAGTGGTCCCCAGGACGCCGGCCACTATGGCTACACCTTC
CASSGPQDAGHYGYTF
>once|TRBJ2-1|NA|TRBV7-2
TGTGCCAGCAGCCTGGGGCTTCAGCGCCTGCCGCCGTTCTTC
CASSLGLQRLPPFF
>NA|TRBJ2-3|TRBD1|TRBV7-6
TGTGCCAGCAGCACCGGGACAGGCTTCACAGATACGCAGTATTTT
CASSTGTGFTDTQYF
>NA|TRBJ2-2|NA|TRBV11-2
TGTGCCAGCAGCCTGTCGCGAACCGGGGAGCTGTTTTTT
CASSLSRTGELFF
>NA|TRBJ2-5|NA|TRBV5-1
TGCGCCAGCAGCTTGGCCCCCCTCGGGACCCCCGAGACCCAGTACTTC
CASSLAPLGTPETQYF
>NA|TRBJ2-1|NA|TRBV7-2
TGTGCCAGCACCCCCGGTTCCGCGAACCCCTACAATGAGCAGTTCTTC
CASTPGSANPYNEQFF
>NA|TRBJ1-1|NA|TRBV6-1
TGTGCCAGCAGTGAAGAGGGACTAGCGAACACTGAAGCTTTCTTT
CASSEEGLANTEAFF
>NA|TRBJ2-2|TRBD1|TRBV5-1
TGCGCCAGCAGCTGGGGACGGGGGACAGGAGCTACCGGGGAGCTGTTTTTT
CASSWGRGTGATGELFF
>once|TRBJ2-7|NA|TRBV5-1
TGCGCCAGCAGCTGGGGGACACTACACTACGAGCAGTACTTC
CASSWGTLHYEQYF
>NA|TRBJ2-3|NA|TRBV5-5
TGTGCCAGCAGCTTGGAAAGCTTCCCCACAGATACGCAGTATTTT
CASSLESFPTDTQYF
>NA|TRBJ2-7|NA|TRBV4-2
TGTGCCAGCAGCCAAGCCCCAATGAGGGCGGGGAGCTCCTACGAGCAGTACTTC
CASSQAPMRAGSSYEQYF
>NA|TRBJ2-2|NA|TRBV18
TGTGCCAGCTCACCAGCGTTAGGTTCCGGGGAGCTGTTTTTT
CASSPALGSGELFF
>NA|TRBJ2-3|NA|TRBV19
TGTGCCAGTAGTATCGCGGGAACTACAGATACGCAGTATTTT
CASSIAGTTDTQYF